The clone carrying this T cell receptor beta chain was counted ten times or more. The data derive from a study of neurological immune-mediated disorders. Study-wide context: Secondary progressive disease was present in 3, and relapsing-remitting disease in 31, of the roughly 34 multiple sclerosis patients.

TCRdb re-called the 5' RACE reads through MiXCR, storing one row per CDR3 protein. The sample includes 55,000 to 85,000 distinct CDR3 sequences, 3.2% of them seen just once. This CDR3 region has 12 residues. CDR1 is SGHTA, CDR2 FQGNSA, per germline. V was cut by 0 bases and J by 8 bases, with 5 bases left in between. The source of this sequence is a woman between 50 and 59 years old with multiple sclerosis. V is TRBV7-2 and J is TRBJ2-1; D ambiguous. Sequencing was done on a sample of PBMCs. CDR3 sequence (DNA): TGTGCCAGCAGCTTAGCAGGGTATGAGCAGTTCTTC. Encoded protein: CASSLAGYEQFF.